What follows are 23 T cell receptor beta chains derived from one specimen sequenced in a study of vaccination and CD4 T cells after COVID-19. The antigens of these receptors remain unknown. The Oncomine TCR Beta short-read assay generated sequence data from the DNA of cultured CD4+ T cells. MiXCR, run by TCRdb on the PCR reads, gives a single entry per CDR3 protein. The sample consists of some 11,000 distinct CDR3 sequences, around 30% of them appearing once. Specified treatment: approximately nine-day PBMC culture with coronavirus spike peptide pools or control peptides (ViraFEST assay). The material sequenced was cultured CD4+ T cells from blood. These receptors were obtained from a human donor with COVID-19.

The chain recombines TRBV2 with TRBJ2-5; D gene ambiguous. The CDR3 is 11 residues long. Trimming pared 4 bases from V and 4 bases from J, leaving 4 bases between. Germline assignment: CDR1 SNHLY and CDR2 FYNNEI. The CDR3 DNA reads TGTGCCAGCAGTGGCCCAGAGACCCAGTACTTC. It codes for CASSGPETQYF.

Written as DNA, the CDR3 is TGTGCCAGCAGCTCCGGGATTAACTATGGCTACACCTTC. Its protein is CASSSGINYGYTF. The rearrangement uses TRBV7-2 and TRBJ1-2; the D is unclear. The ends were cut back, 4 bases at V and 1 base at J, with 7 bases in the middle. The germline CDR1 and CDR2 sequences are SGHTA and FQGNSA. The CDR3 is made up of 13 amino acids.

The CDR3 coding sequence is TGTGCCAGCAGACCAAGGAGAGGCTATTCAAGCGATGATACGCAGTATTTT. Its translation is CASRPRRGYSSDDTQYF. The gene calls are TRBV7-9 and TRBJ2-3; the D is unclear. This CDR3 is 17 amino acids long. Trimming removed 6 bases from V and 6 bases from J, with 25 bases in between. Germline CDR1 and CDR2: SEHNR and FQNEAQ (reference sequence).

The gene calls are TRBV11-3 and TRBJ1-6, with 10 bases aligning to TRBD1. Germline V gene data show CDR1 as SGHNT and CDR2 as YENEEA. This CDR3 has 16 residues. The V segment lost 6 bases and the J segment 9 bases; nucleotides outside the gene matches: 11. CDR3 region: CASSPVSGTGVSPLHF. As DNA, the CDR3 is TGTGCCAGCAGTCCCGTTTCCGGGACAGGGGTTTCACCCCTCCACTTT.

The V call is TRBV19, the J call TRBJ1-5, with 7 bases matching TRBD1. In germline, CDR1 is LNHDA, CDR2 SQIVND (reference sequence). The CDR3 contains 14 residues. Trimming removed 8 bases from V and 0 bases from J; junction bases left unmatched: 4. Here the CDR3 reads CASQRGHSNQPQHF. CDR3 nucleotides: TGTGCCAGTCAAAGGGGGCATAGCAATCAGCCCCAGCATTTT.

The V call is TRBV25-1, the J call TRBJ1-1; 7 positions match TRBD1. Germline V gene data show CDR1 as MGHDK and CDR2 as SYGVNS. With V trimmed by 2 bases and J by 11 bases, 17 bases remained unmatched. There are 16 residues in the CDR3. The CDR3, as DNA: TGTGCCAGCAGTGAAAAGGGTGGGGGACAGACTTTGGGTGCTTTCTTT. Translating it yields CASSEKGGGQTLGAFF. The entire variable domain, with the rest obtained from reference TRBV25-1 and TRBJ1-1, is as follows: EADIYQTPRYLVIGTGKKITLECSQTMGHDKMYWYQQDPGMELHLIHYSYGVNSTEKGDLSSESTVSRIRTEHFPLTLESARPSHTSQYLCASSEKGGGQTLGAFFGQGTRLTVV.

The chain has TRBV6-2 or TRBV6-3 and TRBJ2-3; the D is unclear. Per germline, CDR1 MNHEY and CDR2 SVGEGT. Trimming cost V 2 bases and J 1 base, with 10 bases left between them. The CDR3 is made up of 15 amino acids. CDR3 region: CASSYRRVRTDTQYF. The CDR3 DNA follows: TGTGCCAGCAGTTACCGAAGGGTCCGCACAGATACGCAGTATTTT.

This chain joins TRBV7-2 and TRBJ1-4; D is unclear. With 6 bases removed from V and 3 bases from J, the gap between germline ends came to 14 bases. The CDR3 consists of 15 residues. CDR1 is SGHTA, CDR2 FQGNSA, per germline. The CDR3 DNA reads TGTGCCAGCAGACCAACCTTTGCAGCTAATGAAAAACTGTTTTTT. As protein: CASRPTFAANEKLFF.

By sample share, this clonotype is medium-sized. The chain employs TRBV20-1 and TRBJ2-3, with D possibly being TRBD2 (5 bases). Per the germline V gene, CDR1 is DFQATT and CDR2 is SNEGSKA (reference sequence). Trimming removed 2 bases at V and 10 bases at J, with 13 bases between. The CDR3 covers 12 residues. CDR3 DNA sequence: TGCAGTGCTAGATCAGGCCGGGGTCCGCAGTATTTT. As protein: CSARSGRGPQYF.

The CDR3 DNA reads TGTGCCAGCAGCCTAGTGAACGCGGGGGGCATAGATACGCAGTATTTT. Protein product: CASSLVNAGGIDTQYF. The genes are TRBV7-9 and TRBJ2-3, with 8 bases aligning to TRBD2. The CDR3 spans 16 residues. Germline CDR1 and CDR2: SEHNR and FQNEAQ (reference sequence). V lost 5 bases and J lost 5; bases outside the gene matches: 12.

This clonotype is categorized as large. The CDR3 coding sequence is TGTGCCAGCAGATCCACAGGGGGCCATAACTATGGCTACACCTTC. Protein: CASRSTGGHNYGYTF. V usage is TRBV7-9 and J usage is TRBJ1-2; TRBD1 agrees at 9 bases. Looked up from germline, CDR1 is SEHNR and CDR2 is FQNEAQ (reference sequence). V was pared by 6 bases and J by 1 base, with 6 bases of the junction left unmatched. CDR3 length equals 15 residues.

This clonotype came up a few times. The gene calls are TRBV12-3 or TRBV12-4 and TRBJ2-6; D uncertain. This CDR3 has 13 amino acids. V lost 6 bases, J lost 0 bases, and 3 bases lay in between. CDR3 protein: CASRTSGANVLTF. CDR3 nucleotides: TGTGCCAGCAGGACCTCTGGGGCCAACGTCCTGACTTTC.

This clonotype was recorded a few times. This rearrangement joins TRBV10-3 to TRBJ1-5; D remains unclear. The CDR3 is 12 amino acids. The ends were cut back, 6 bases at V and 4 bases at J, with 7 bases in the middle. Germline CDR1 reads ENHRY; CDR2 reads SYGVKD. The CDR3 DNA reads TGTGCCATCAGGCAGCCAAATCAGCCCCAGCATTTT. Encoded protein: CAIRQPNQPQHF.

The chain is built from TRBV2 and TRBJ1-5; TRBD1 agrees at 12 bases. The CDR3 extends over 15 amino acids. CDR1 SNHLY and CDR2 FYNNEI come from the germline V gene. The V gene end was trimmed by 7 bases and the J gene end by 8 bases; junction bases not matched to a gene: 9. The CDR3 region has the DNA TGTGCCAGCACAGGGGGGACAGGGGGCCTGGAGCCCCAGCATTTT. Its protein is CASTGGTGGLEPQHF.

The chain is built from TRBV5-1 and TRBJ2-3; 9 bases match TRBD1. The CDR3 length is 15 residues. J lost 3 bases, V lost 5 bases, and 7 bases had no gene match. Germline V lookup: CDR1 SGHRS, CDR2 YFSETQ. Here the CDR3 reads CASRDSGTGTDTQYF. CDR3 nucleotide sequence: TGCGCCAGCAGAGACTCCGGGACAGGGACAGATACGCAGTATTTT.

The chain employs TRBV29-1 and TRBJ1-2; D gene ambiguous. This CDR3 is built from 12 residues. V lost 7 bases to trimming and J lost 3 bases, with 12 bases between them. CDR1 is SQVTM, CDR2 ANQGSEA, per germline. The DNA for the CDR3 is TGCAGCGCCCGCAGGCAGGACTATGGCTACACCTTC. Translation gives CSARRQDYGYTF.

This clonotype turned up a few times. V gene TRBV24-1 combines with J gene TRBJ2-7; D possibly corresponds to TRBD1 (5 bases). The CDR3 is made up of 15 amino acids. Germline assignment: CDR1 KGHDR and CDR2 SFDVKD. The ends were cut back, 1 base at V and 5 bases at J, with 14 bases in the middle. The CDR3 nucleotides read TGTGCCACCAGTGATTTAATAGGGGCGGTCGACGAGCAGTACTTC. It codes for CATSDLIGAVDEQYF.

CDR3 bases: TGCAGCGTTGGGGGCAACCCGAACACTGAAGCTTTCTTT. Protein: CSVGGNPNTEAFF. V usage is TRBV29-1 and J usage is TRBJ1-1; tentative D call: TRBD1 (5 bases). Germline CDR1 is SQVTM and CDR2 is ANQGSEA. The CDR3 consists of 13 residues. Between the trimmed V and J ends, which lost 4 bases and 1 base, there was a span of 10 bases.

The genes are TRBV28 and TRBJ2-4; 10 positions match TRBD2. The junction had 7 bases not matched to a gene; V was cut back by 4 bases and J by 1 base. The germline V gene encodes CDR1 MDHEN and CDR2 SYDVKM. The CDR3 contains 17 residues. The CDR3 region has the DNA TGTGCCAGCAGTTCCCTAGCGGGGGTTGGGGCCAAAAACATTCAGTACTTC. This codes for CASSSLAGVGAKNIQYF.

This clonotype came up a few times. The CDR3 here is CAWSLGSNTEAFF. The DNA of the CDR3 is TGTGCCTGGTCTCTTGGATCAAACACTGAAGCTTTCTTT. The chain combines TRBV30 with TRBJ1-1, with unresolved D. The CDR3 covers 13 residues. Deletions cut 5 bases from V and 2 bases from J, with 12 bases between. CDR1 and CDR2 (germline): GTSNPN, SVGIG (reference sequence).

The V call is TRBV27, the J call TRBJ2-7, with D maybe TRBD2 (5 bases). V lost 5 bases and J 2 bases, leaving 10 bases between the germline ends. The CDR3 has 13 amino acids. CDR1 is MNHEY, CDR2 SMNVEV, per germline (reference sequence). CDR3 sequence (DNA): TGTGCCAGCAGTCAGCAGACTACCTACGAGCAGTACTTC. Amino acid sequence: CASSQQTTYEQYF.

This clonotype was counted only a few times. The V gene is TRBV4-1, the J gene TRBJ2-3, with 8 bases matching TRBD2. V shed 4 bases and J 2 bases; nucleotides not matched to a gene: 2. CDR3 length equals 14 residues. The germline V gene encodes CDR1 MGHRA and CDR2 YSYEKL. CDR3 DNA sequence: TGCGCCAGCAGCCGAGGACTAGCCACAGATACGCAGTATTTT. Protein: CASSRGLATDTQYF.

This clonotype was picked up a small number of times. This chain connects TRBV11-3 to TRBJ1-2; D call uncertain. Germline V lookup: CDR1 SGHNT, CDR2 YENEEA. With 5 bases removed from V and 3 bases from J, the gap between germline ends came to 7 bases. CDR3 length: 12 residues. The CDR3 region is CASSNRDYGYTF. The CDR3 DNA follows: TGTGCCAGCAGCAACAGAGACTATGGCTACACCTTC.